This TCR beta chain derives from a study of shared clonotypes between healthy human individuals. Points on this clone: Its antigen is undetermined.

The V gene's germline CDR1 is MNHEY and CDR2 SMNVEV (reference sequence). J was trimmed by 12 bases and V by 5 bases; bases with no gene match: 11. CDR3 size: 15 residues. General study points: Large sequencing depth failed to make sorted-subset sequencing complete, rarefaction showed.

Here immunoSEQ multiplex PCR was the method, and the copy in TCRdb shows in-frame clones only, minus some. The profile shows fewer than 1.8 million clones, approximately 98.5% of them singletons. V gene TRBV27 combines with J gene TRBJ1-4; TRBD1 matches at 11 bases. The sequence was obtained from a man aged 30-40 years in good health. Input material: naive CD4+ T cells sorted from blood. Subset defined: CD45RA+ positively selected. Written as DNA, the CDR3 is TGTGCCAGCAGTCCCATCGGACAGGGGGCTGCTGAACTGTTTTTT. Amino acids: CASSPIGQGAAELFF.